One T cell receptor (beta chain) is described in this entry. The antigen remains unidentified. RNA extraction and reverse transcription yielded cDNA as sequencing template. TCRdb's copy holds only in-frame clones and misses some; the assay was immunoSEQ multiplex PCR. Of some 130,000 clones listed, 49% are singletons. The data were taken from a study of CD8+ T cells in alopecia areata. Study outcomes and limitations: It was lesional scalp, especially alopecia totalis/universalis, that showed higher clonality than normal scalp. Normal-skin resident alphabeta T cells also appear among scalp sample sequences.

From alopecia areata patients, lesional scalp punch biopsies and peripheral blood were collected. Sorted out of PBMCs were CD4+ T cells and CD8+ T cells. This CDR3 is 12 amino acids long. Germline CDR1 is SGHVS and CDR2 is FQNEAQ. Trimming cost V 2 bases and J 0 bases, with 2 bases left between them. The chain combines TRBV7-8 with TRBJ2-7, with D unclear. The origin of this receptor is a human donor with alopecia areata. The input for sequencing was CD8+ T cells sorted from blood, taken at week 0. CDR3 sequence: CASSLRSYEQYF. The CDR3 DNA sequence: TGTGCCAGCAGCTTACGCTCCTACGAGCAGTACTTC.